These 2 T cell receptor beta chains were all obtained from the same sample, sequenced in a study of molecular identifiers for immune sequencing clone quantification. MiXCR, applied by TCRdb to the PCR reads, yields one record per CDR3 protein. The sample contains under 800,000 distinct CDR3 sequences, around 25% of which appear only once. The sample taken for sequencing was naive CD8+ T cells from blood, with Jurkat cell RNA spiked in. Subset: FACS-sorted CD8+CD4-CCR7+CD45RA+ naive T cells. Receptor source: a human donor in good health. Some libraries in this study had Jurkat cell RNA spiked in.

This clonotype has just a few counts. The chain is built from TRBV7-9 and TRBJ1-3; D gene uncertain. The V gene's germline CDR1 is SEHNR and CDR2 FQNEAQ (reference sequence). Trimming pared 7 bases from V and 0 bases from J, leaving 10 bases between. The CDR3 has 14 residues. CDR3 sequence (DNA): TGTGCCAGCACCGGGCCGAGCTCTGGAAACACCATATATTTT. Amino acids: CASTGPSSGNTIYF. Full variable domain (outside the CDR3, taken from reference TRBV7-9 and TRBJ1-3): DTGVSQNPRHKITKRGQNVTFRCDPISEHNRLYWYRQTLGQGPEFLTYFQNEAQLEKSRLLSDRFSAERPKGSFSTLEIQRTEQGDSAMYLCASTGPSSGNTIYFGEGSWLTVV.

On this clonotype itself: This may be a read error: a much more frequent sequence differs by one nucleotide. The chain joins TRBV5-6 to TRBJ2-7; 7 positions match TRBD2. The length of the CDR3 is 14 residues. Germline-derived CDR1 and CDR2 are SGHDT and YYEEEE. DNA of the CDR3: TGTGCCATCAGCTCCGGACTAGTCATCTACGAGCAGTACTTC. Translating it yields CAISSGLVIYEQYF.